The 10 T cell receptor beta chains below were found in one sample sequenced in a study of blood T cell repertoires in COVID-19. Here immunoSEQ multiplex PCR was the method, and the copy in TCRdb shows in-frame clones only, minus some. The repertoire holds roughly 250,000 clones, with 83% as singletons. The sample comprised peripheral blood. The receptor source for this set is a woman aged 50 to 60 with acute or convalescent COVID-19.

This chain uses TRBV6-6 with TRBJ1-1; 9 bases line up with TRBD1. Germline V gene lookup returns CDR1 MNHNY and CDR2 SVGAGI (reference sequence). With V trimmed by 5 bases and J by 7 bases, 11 bases remained unmatched. The CDR3 has 15 residues. The CDR3: CASSPMDRGYGEAFF. DNA for the CDR3: TGTGCCAGCAGTCCTATGGACAGGGGATATGGTGAAGCTTTCTTT.

The CDR3 protein is CASSQEFGGVLGNTIYF. The CDR3, as DNA: TGCGCCAGCAGCCAAGAGTTTGGGGGCGTCCTTGGAAACACCATATATTTT. The chain has TRBV4-1 and TRBJ1-3, with D perhaps matching TRBD1 (6 bases). This CDR3 has 17 residues. Germline V gene lookup returns CDR1 MGHRA and CDR2 YSYEKL. V was trimmed by 0 bases and J by 3 bases, leaving 15 bases between them.

V and J are TRBV18 and TRBJ1-1; no clear D gene. This CDR3 spans 14 amino acids. Germline V lookup: CDR1 KGHSH, CDR2 LQKENI. With 4 bases removed from V and 0 bases from J, the gap between germline ends came to 9 bases. As DNA, the CDR3 is TGTGCCAGCTCACAAATGCAGGTGAACACTGAAGCTTTCTTT. Translation gives CASSQMQVNTEAFF.

The sample holds a few counts of this clone. This sequence joins TRBV3-1 (or the pseudogene TRBV3-2) and TRBJ2-7; tentative D call: TRBD1 (6 bases). The V gene lost 4 bases and the J gene lost 3 bases, with 16 bases spanning the gap. Germline CDR1 is LGHDT and CDR2 is YNNKEL (reference sequence). The CDR3 runs 15 residues. CDR3 nucleotides: TGTGCCAGCAGCCCACATCAGGGGCCGGACTACGAGCAGTACTTC. Translated: CASSPHQGPDYEQYF.

The rearrangement uses TRBV6-4 and TRBJ1-1; the match to TRBD1 covers 9 bases. Germline CDR1 MRHNA, CDR2 SNTAGT. The CDR3 is 14 amino acids. V shed 6 bases, J shed 6 bases, and the junction held 8 bases outside the gene matches. CDR3 sequence reads: CASRTTGGNAEAFF. CDR3 DNA: TGTGCCAGCAGAACAACAGGGGGCAACGCTGAAGCTTTCTTT.

The genes are TRBV7-6 and TRBJ2-1, with TRBD2 identical over 10 bases. The CDR3 is 16 amino acids. The germline V gene encodes CDR1 SGHVS and CDR2 FNYEAQ. V trimming: 3 bases; J trimming: 4 bases; junction bases outside the gene matches: 6. For the CDR3, the DNA is TGTGCCAGCAGCTTCGCTAGCGGGGGTCATTACAATGAGCAGTTCTTC. As protein: CASSFASGGHYNEQFF.

In its sample, this clone was seen a few times. The chain joins TRBV19 to TRBJ1-5, with 11 bases aligning to TRBD1. The V gene end was trimmed by 5 bases and the J gene end by 6 bases; junction bases not matched to a gene: 9. The CDR3 is made up of 16 amino acids. Germline assignment: CDR1 LNHDA and CDR2 SQIVND (reference sequence). This CDR3 reads CASSSRDRGAVQPQHF. The CDR3, as DNA: TGTGCCAGTAGTTCTAGGGACAGGGGGGCGGTTCAGCCCCAGCATTTT.

The chain couples TRBV19 to TRBJ2-5; D is possibly TRBD1 (7 bases). The CDR3 length is 14 residues. Germline V gives CDR1 LNHDA, CDR2 SQIVND (reference sequence). Between the trimmed V and J ends, which lost 10 bases and 5 bases, there was a span of 20 bases. The CDR3 loop reads CATRQGGSRETQYF. The CDR3 nucleotides read TGTGCCACCAGACAGGGAGGATCGCGGGAGACCCAGTACTTC.

The chain links TRBV5-4 to TRBJ1-1, with TRBD1 matching 8 bases. There are 14 residues in the CDR3. V dropped 4 bases and J dropped 4; count of bases not matched to a gene: 6. CDR1 and CDR2 (germline): SGHNT, YYREEE (reference sequence). The CDR3 DNA follows: TGTGCCAGCAGCGTTACAGGGGGACCCACTGAAGCTTTCTTT. Translation gives CASSVTGGPTEAFF.

This chain joins TRBV7-9 and TRBJ1-2; 9 bases agree with TRBD1. V dropped 5 bases and J dropped 6; count of bases not matched to a gene: 10. The germline V gene has CDR1 SEHNR and CDR2 FQNEAQ (reference sequence). The CDR3 length is 15 residues. CDR3 residues: CASSLQGARLNGYTF. CDR3 DNA sequence: TGTGCCAGCAGCCTACAGGGGGCGAGACTAAATGGCTACACCTTC.